This T cell receptor (beta chain) was identified in a study of blood T cell repertoires in COVID-19 (dated by TCRdb to about 2020). Some background on the complete study: Samples covering the acute and convalescent phases of COVID-19 were provided by collaborators in the United States, Italy and Spain. The material from the prospective study consisted of cDNA or gDNA derived from T cells, B-cell-depleted T cells, or PBMCs. The dataset comprised deeply sampled blood TCRbeta repertoires from subjects exposed to, actively infected with, or recovered from COVID-19. The repertoires were released in a freely available public database meant as a resource for research on the immune response to SARS-CoV-2. The samples were drawn from two sources: the first 160 participants of the ongoing ImmuneRACE study, and 1,200 or so subjects contributed by 6 global collaborators. A de-identified subject ID, COVID-19 status, age in years and sex were almost always included in the sample metadata. Where available, HLA class I and class II types were obtained from metadata supplied by the sample provider rather than from assay-based typing.

TCRbeta CDR3 regions were amplified from genomic DNA using the immunoSEQ Assay, a bias-controlled multiplex PCR. Per the original workflow: The number of nucleated cells in each sample was estimated from the amplification of reference gene primers within the assay. To quantify the absolute abundance of each unique TCRbeta CDR3 rearrangement, sequence reads were collapsed and filtered. For each sample, productive Simpson clonality was calculated as the square root of Simpson's diversity index over productive rearrangements. TCRdb stores this immuneACCESS table with in-frame sequences only. Part of the clones is absent; in the studies checked, under half of the shortfall reflects unresolved V genes, and no reason is known for the rest. The V and J calls and the clone size are those of that table, but D and trimming were determined from the DNA. Here the sample has 90,000 to 150,000 clones; roughly four fifths occur a single time. The ten largest clones take up roughly an eighth of the sample.

The collaborating institutions used their own protocols to collect whole blood in K2EDTA tubes. For TCRbeta analysis, collaborators shipped samples as frozen whole blood, isolated PBMCs, or DNA extracted from either of those sample types. Notes on this clone: The target of this receptor is not known. Base qualities are not at hand, and no much larger clone is one base apart.

Here is what the overall study found, with its caveats: The amount of clinical and demographic metadata varied by source and participant and was provided uncurated.

From cysteine to phenylalanine, the CDR3 is 13 amino acids long. Only the CDR3 portion is preserved as DNA: 39 bases, with reading frame beginning at the first base. CDR1 and CDR2 (LNHDA, SQIVND) derive from the germline V gene (reference sequence). Trimming removed 4 bases from V and 4 bases from J, leaving 8 bases between the germline ends. The chain joins TRBV19 to TRBJ1-5; the D gene is unclear. Sequencing was done on a sample of peripheral blood. The sequence derives from a human donor in a cohort sampled during active COVID-19. The CDR3 region: CASSTNKNQPQHF. Read as DNA, the sequence is TGTGCCAGTAGTACCAACAAGAATCAGCCCCAGCATTTT.